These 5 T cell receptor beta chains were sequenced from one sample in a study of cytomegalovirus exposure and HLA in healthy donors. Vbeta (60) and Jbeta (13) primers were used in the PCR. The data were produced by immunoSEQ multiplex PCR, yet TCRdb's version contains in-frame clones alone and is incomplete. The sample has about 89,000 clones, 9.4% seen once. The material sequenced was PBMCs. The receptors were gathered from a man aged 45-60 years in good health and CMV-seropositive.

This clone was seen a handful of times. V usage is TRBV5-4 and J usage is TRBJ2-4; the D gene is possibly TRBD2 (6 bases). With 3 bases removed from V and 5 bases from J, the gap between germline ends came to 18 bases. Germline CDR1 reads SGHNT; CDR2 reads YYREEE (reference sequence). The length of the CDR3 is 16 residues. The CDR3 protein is CASSSDVGGVQNIQYF. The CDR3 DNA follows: TGTGCCAGCAGCTCCGACGTAGGAGGGGTGCAAAACATTCAGTACTTC.

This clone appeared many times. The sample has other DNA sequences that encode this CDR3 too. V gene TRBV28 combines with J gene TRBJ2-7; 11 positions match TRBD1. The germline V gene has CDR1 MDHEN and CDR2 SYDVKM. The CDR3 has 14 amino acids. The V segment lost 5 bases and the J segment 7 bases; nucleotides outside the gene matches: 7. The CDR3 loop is CASSPGQGAREQYF. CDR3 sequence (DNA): TGTGCCAGCAGTCCCGGACAGGGGGCTCGGGAGCAGTACTTC. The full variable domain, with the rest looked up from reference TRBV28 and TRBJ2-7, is DVKVTQSSRYLVKRTGEKVFLECVQDMDHENMFWYRQDPGLGLRLIYFSYDVKMKEKGDIPEGYSVSREKKERFSLILESASTNQTSMYLCASSPGQGAREQYFGPGTRLTVT.

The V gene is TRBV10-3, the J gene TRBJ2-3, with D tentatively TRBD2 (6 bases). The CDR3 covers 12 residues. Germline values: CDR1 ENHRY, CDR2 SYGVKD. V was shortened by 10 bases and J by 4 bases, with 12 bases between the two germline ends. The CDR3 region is CATDGGADTQYF. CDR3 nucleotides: TGTGCCACCGACGGGGGAGCAGATACGCAGTATTTT.

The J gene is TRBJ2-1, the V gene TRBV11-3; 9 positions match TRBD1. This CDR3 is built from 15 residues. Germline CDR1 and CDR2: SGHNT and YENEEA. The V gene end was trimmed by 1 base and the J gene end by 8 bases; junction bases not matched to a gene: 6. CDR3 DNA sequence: TGTGCCAGCAGCTTAGGGGACAGGGTAGGGGATGAGCAGTTCTTC. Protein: CASSLGDRVGDEQFF.

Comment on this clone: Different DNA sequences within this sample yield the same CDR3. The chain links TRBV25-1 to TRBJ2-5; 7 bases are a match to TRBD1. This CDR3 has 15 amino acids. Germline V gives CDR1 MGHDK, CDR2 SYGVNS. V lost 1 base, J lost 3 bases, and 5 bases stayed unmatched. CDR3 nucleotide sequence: TGTGCCAGCAGTGAATCAGGGGGACCTAAAGAGACCCAGTACTTC. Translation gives CASSESGGPKETQYF.